This TCR beta chain was retrieved from a study of PD-L1 blockade in urothelial cancer. Study-wide context: Per blood sample, T cells had a median of around 150,000.

The table came from immunoSEQ multiplex PCR; TCRdb's copy has only in-frame clones and leaves some out. The sample includes about 100,000 clones, 91% seen only once; the top ten take under 0.95%. This clone was seen only once. The V gene end was trimmed by 6 bases and the J gene end by 9 bases; junction bases not matched to a gene: 8. CDR1 SQVTM and CDR2 ANQGSEA come from the germline V gene. The CDR3 runs 13 residues. This chain uses TRBV29-1 with TRBJ2-1, with TRBD2 identical over 10 bases. The clonotype was recovered from a woman aged 80 or over with urothelial cancer. Sequenced material: PBMCs, taken around atezolizumab (anti-PD-L1) treatment. In nucleotides, the CDR3 is TGCAGCGTCGGACTAGCGGCGACGGGTGAGCAGTTCTTC. This gives the protein CSVGLAATGEQFF.